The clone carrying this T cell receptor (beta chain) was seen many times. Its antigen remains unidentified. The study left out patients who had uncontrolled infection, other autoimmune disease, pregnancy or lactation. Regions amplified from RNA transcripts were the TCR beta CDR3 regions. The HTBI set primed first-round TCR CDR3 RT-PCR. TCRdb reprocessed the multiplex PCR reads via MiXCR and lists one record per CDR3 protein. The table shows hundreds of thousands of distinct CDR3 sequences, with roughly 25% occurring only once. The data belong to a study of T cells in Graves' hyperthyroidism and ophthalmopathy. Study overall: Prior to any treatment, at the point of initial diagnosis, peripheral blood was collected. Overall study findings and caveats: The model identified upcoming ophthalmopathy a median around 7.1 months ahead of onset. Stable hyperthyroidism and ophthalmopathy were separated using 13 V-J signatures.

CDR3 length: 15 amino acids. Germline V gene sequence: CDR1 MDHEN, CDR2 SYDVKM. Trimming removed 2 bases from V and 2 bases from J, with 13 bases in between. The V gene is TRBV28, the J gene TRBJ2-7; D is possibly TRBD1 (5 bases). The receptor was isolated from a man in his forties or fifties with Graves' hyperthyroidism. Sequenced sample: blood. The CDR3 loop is CASSLGLDTTYEQYF. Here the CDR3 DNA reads TGTGCCAGCAGTTTAGGGTTGGACACCACCTACGAGCAGTACTTC. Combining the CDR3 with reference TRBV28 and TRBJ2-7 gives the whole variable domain DVKVTQSSRYLVKRTGEKVFLECVQDMDHENMFWYRQDPGLGLRLIYFSYDVKMKEKGDIPEGYSVSREKKERFSLILESASTNQTSMYLCASSLGLDTTYEQYFGPGTRLTVT.